This entry is about one T cell receptor (beta chain). Its antigen is currently unknown. This sample was taken from a study of T cells after yellow fever vaccination. Study as a whole: With SMART-Seq v4 Ultra Low Input, the fractions containing low cell numbers were prepared.

Researchers made TCR cDNA using 5'RACE template switching, and this step added a universal primer site and UMIs. Each CDR3 protein is one row after TCRdb ran MiXCR on the 5' RACE reads. The sample holds under 700,000 distinct CDR3 sequences; roughly a sixth are singletons and the top ten take 15% to 20%. Whole-study results and caveats: The booster response re-showed most primary clones: approximately 95% CD4, approximately 90% CD8. Only a minor proportion of clonotypes was detected across both CD4 and CD8 compartments.

V was pared by 1 base and J by 4 bases, with 7 bases between. Looked up from germline, CDR1 is MNHEY and CDR2 is SVGAGI. CDR3 length: 13 residues. This chain joins TRBV6-5 and TRBJ1-2; D gene unclear. The specimen comprised PBMCs, sampled about 5 days after the first yellow fever vaccination. This clonotype was sampled from a young man who received the YFV17D yellow fever vaccine. The CDR3: CASSYFGLYGYTF. CDR3 DNA: TGTGCCAGCAGTTACTTTGGCCTCTATGGCTACACCTTC.